The next 18 T cell receptor beta chains were all read from a single sample in a study of T cell changes during pregnancy in multiple sclerosis. Only in-frame clones appear in the TCRdb table, and some are missing; sequencing was by immunoSEQ multiplex PCR. This sample has under 100,000 clones, with less than 95% found just once. The source material was peripheral blood, sampled in the first trimester of pregnancy. These receptors were taken from a female donor in good health, enrolled as a control in a pregnancy study.

The chain recombines TRBV25-1 with TRBJ2-3; no definite D call. V was cut by 2 bases and J by 1 base, with 13 bases left in between. This CDR3 has 16 residues. The germline V gene has CDR1 MGHDK and CDR2 SYGVNS. CDR3 residues: CASSEGRGSGTDTQYF. CDR3 nucleotides: TGTGCCAGCAGTGAAGGCAGAGGCTCGGGCACAGATACGCAGTATTTT.

This chain uses TRBV4-3 with TRBJ2-7; 10 bases align to TRBD1. The ends lost 1 base at V and 7 bases at J; junction bases unmatched: 7. The CDR3 is 15 residues long. Per germline, CDR1 LGHNA and CDR2 YSLEER. The CDR3 DNA reads TGCGCCAGCAGCCAAGCCGGGACAGGGGCGTGGGAGCAGTACTTC. Translated, it gives CASSQAGTGAWEQYF.

The gene calls are TRBV7-9 and TRBJ1-1; maybe TRBD1 (5 bases). Trimming shortened V by 5 bases and J by 6 bases, and 16 bases separated the two germline ends. This CDR3 region has 14 residues. In germline, CDR1 is SEHNR, CDR2 FQNEAQ (reference sequence). The CDR3 bases are TGTGCCAGCAGCCGAATTACAGGACAAGCTGAAGCTTTCTTT. This sequence encodes CASSRITGQAEAFF.

This clone was recorded only once. The chain couples TRBV7-2 to TRBJ2-7; D perhaps matches TRBD1 (6 bases). Germline V gene lookup returns CDR1 SGHTA and CDR2 FQGNSA. The ends were cut back, 5 bases at V and 1 base at J, with 15 bases in the middle. The CDR3 spans 15 residues. The chain's CDR3 is CASSVDIGQSYEQYF. The DNA for the CDR3 is TGTGCCAGCAGCGTTGATATCGGACAGTCCTACGAGCAGTACTTC.

This clone appeared a single time. V gene TRBV9 combines with J gene TRBJ2-5, with 7 nucleotides matching TRBD2. Germline V CDR1 and CDR2: SGDLS, YYNGEE. This CDR3 region has 14 residues. V gave up 0 bases and J gave up 5 bases; unmatched junction bases: 4. CDR3 DNA: TGTGCCAGCAGCGTAGACGGGGGGTGGGAGACCCAGTACTTC. This encodes CASSVDGGWETQYF.

The chain recombines TRBV20-1 with TRBJ2-7, with D unresolved. Germline CDR1 and CDR2: DFQATT and SNEGSKA (reference sequence). Trimming took off 3 bases at V and 4 bases at J, with 4 bases between the two ends. This CDR3 has 10 amino acids. The CDR3 here is CSARSYEQYF. DNA for the CDR3: TGCAGTGCTAGGAGTTACGAGCAGTACTTC.

The rearrangement joins TRBV7-8 to TRBJ1-1; D perhaps matches TRBD1 (5 bases). CDR1 is SGHVS, CDR2 FQNEAQ, per germline. The germline V and J ends were trimmed by 5 bases and 1 base, with 8 bases remaining between them. This CDR3 has 13 residues. CDR3 nucleotides: TGTGCCAGCAGCCTTACAGGGAACACTGAAGCTTTCTTT. Translating it yields CASSLTGNTEAFF. Based on the CDR3 plus reference TRBV7-8 and TRBJ1-1, the full variable domain is GAGVSQSPRYKVAKRGQDVALRCDPISGHVSLFWYQQALGQGPEFLTYFQNEAQLDKSGLPSDRFFAERPEGSVSTLKIQRTQQEDSAVYLCASSLTGNTEAFFGQGTRLTVV.

The chain links TRBV29-1 to TRBJ2-7; 8 bases fit TRBD2. The CDR3 runs 12 residues. Germline-derived CDR1 and CDR2 are SQVTM and ANQGSEA. Trimming took 4 bases from V and 4 from J; bases not matched to a gene: 3. The CDR3 DNA reads as TGCAGCGTTGCTCGGGGGGGGTACGAGCAGTACTTC. It encodes CSVARGGYEQYF.

V and J are TRBV25-1 and TRBJ1-2; tentative D call: TRBD1 (5 bases). This CDR3 has 14 amino acids. Trimming took 7 bases from V and 4 from J, leaving 16 bases between them. Germline V gene sequence: CDR1 MGHDK, CDR2 SYGVNS. CDR3 DNA: TGTGCCAGCACACGGGGGATTCCCTTCTATGGCTACACCTTC. This sequence encodes CASTRGIPFYGYTF.

The chain links TRBV6-1 to TRBJ1-2, with D perhaps matching TRBD1 (5 bases). The CDR3 is 15 amino acids. CDR1 and CDR2 (germline): MNHNS, SASEGT. The ends were cut back, 6 bases at V and 0 bases at J, with 14 bases in the middle. Here the CDR3 reads CASRDTRASNYGYTF. In DNA form, the CDR3 reads TGTGCCAGCAGGGATACCAGGGCTTCTAACTATGGCTACACCTTC.

The chain has TRBV13 and TRBJ2-1, with D unresolved. Germline lookup yields CDR1 PRHDT and CDR2 FYEKMQ (reference sequence). This CDR3 is 11 amino acids long. V was pared by 5 bases and J by 6 bases, with 5 bases between. The CDR3 DNA follows: TGTGCCAGCAGCGGCCGCAATGAGCAGTTCTTC. Protein sequence: CASSGRNEQFF.

The chain is built from TRBV28 and TRBJ2-5; 9 positions match TRBD1. CDR1 and CDR2 (germline): MDHEN, SYDVKM. CDR3 size: 22 residues. V shed 2 bases and J 6 bases; nucleotides not matched to a gene: 28. This CDR3 is CASSLIHPFLGTGLTEGKTQYF. Here the CDR3 DNA reads TGTGCCAGCAGTTTAATTCACCCATTTCTCGGGACAGGGTTAACGGAAGGGAAGACCCAGTACTTC.

V usage is TRBV2 and J usage is TRBJ2-1; 10 bases match TRBD2. The CDR3 is 16 residues long. With V trimmed by 3 bases and J by 8 bases, 10 bases remained unmatched. Per the germline V gene, CDR1 is SNHLY and CDR2 is FYNNEI. Here the CDR3 reads CASSEAAGGPRDEQFF. For the CDR3, the DNA is TGTGCCAGCAGTGAGGCAGCGGGGGGGCCTAGGGATGAGCAGTTCTTC.

This sequence joins TRBV18 and TRBJ1-3; TRBD1 is a possible D gene (5 bases). CDR1 KGHSH and CDR2 LQKENI come from the germline V gene. The CDR3 is made up of 15 amino acids. Trimming shortened V by 3 bases and J by 0 bases, and 9 bases separated the two germline ends. The CDR3 DNA sequence: TGTGCCAGCTCACCCAGGGCCAGCTCTGGAAACACCATATATTTT. This sequence encodes CASSPRASSGNTIYF.

The gene calls are TRBV11-1 and TRBJ2-2; TRBD1 aligns across 11 bases. The V and J ends lost 5 bases and 5 bases, in that order; junction bases with no gene match: 4. The CDR3 is 15 amino acids. Germline V gene data show CDR1 as SGHAT and CDR2 as FQDESV (reference sequence). The CDR3 reads CASSHRDRGTGELFF. The CDR3 coding sequence is TGTGCCAGCAGCCACCGGGACAGGGGGACCGGGGAGCTGTTTTTT. Filled out from reference TRBV11-1 and TRBJ2-2, the complete variable domain reads EAEVAQSPRYKITEKSQAVAFWCDPISGHATLYWYRQILGQGPELLVQFQDESVVDDSQLPKDRFSAERLKGVDSTLKIQPAELGDSAMYLCASSHRDRGTGELFFGEGSRLTVL.

The DNA of the CDR3 is TGTGCCAGCCGCGCTAGCGGGGGGGTACAAGAGACCCAGTACTTC. It specifies CASRASGGVQETQYF. The J gene is TRBJ2-5, the V gene TRBV11-2; 12 bases fit TRBD2. Germline V CDR1 and CDR2: SGHAT, FQNNGV. The CDR3 consists of 15 residues. Germline trimming cut 8 bases from V and 2 bases from J; bases unmatched to any gene: 6.

J is TRBJ2-7 and V is TRBV28; 9 nucleotides agree with TRBD2. CDR1 and CDR2 (germline): MDHEN, SYDVKM. The CDR3 is 17 residues long. The ends lost 1 base at V and 1 base at J; junction bases unmatched: 8. CDR3 DNA sequence: TGTGCCAGCAGTTTATCTTTGGCGGGGGGGTTGTCCTACGAGCAGTACTTC. Residues: CASSLSLAGGLSYEQYF.

The CDR3 region is CASSQEDRLPRNTIYF. The CDR3 DNA follows: TGCGCCAGCAGCCAAGAGGACAGGCTCCCTCGAAACACCATATATTTT. The rearrangement links TRBV4-3 to TRBJ1-3; TRBD1 matches at 7 bases. Trimming removed 0 bases from V and 5 bases from J; junction bases left unmatched: 7. The CDR3 is 16 residues long. Germline assignment: CDR1 LGHNA and CDR2 YSLEER.